The 23 T cell receptor beta chains below all came from one sample that was sequenced in a study of T cell repertoires in cytomegalovirus infection (dated by TCRdb to between 2018 and 2020). This sample was sequenced with an Illumina HiSeq 1500. The public reads were reprocessed in TCRdb via fastp at Q25 and MiXCR, keeping in-frame beta chains. Every CDR3 protein is listed once, alongside the most common genes and DNA of its rows. Counted in this sample were approximately 500,000 distinct CDR3 sequences; around 11% of them appeared once. The ten largest make up roughly 10% of the sample. The sequenced material came from PBMCs. Receptors originate from a human donor in good health (CMV status not recorded). Some clones in this sample may be carry-over from other donors' samples.

This clonotype was observed at least ten times. The chain joins TRBV25-1 to TRBJ1-2; 11 nucleotides match TRBD1. This CDR3 spans 15 amino acids. The ends lost 8 bases at V and 0 bases at J; junction bases unmatched: 5. Germline-derived CDR1 and CDR2 are MGHDK and SYGVNS. CDR3 residues: CASLGQGVTNYGYTF. As DNA, the CDR3 is TGTGCCAGCTTGGGACAGGGGGTTACTAACTATGGCTACACCTTC.

This clonotype was seen many times. The chain uses TRBV2 and TRBJ2-6, with D unresolved. Germline values: CDR1 SNHLY, CDR2 FYNNEI. The CDR3 extends over 16 amino acids. The ends were cut back, 6 bases at V and 0 bases at J, with 12 bases in the middle. In nucleotides, the CDR3 is TGTGCCAGCAGCCTAGACGGTGACTCTGGGGCCAACGTCCTGACTTTC. It is translated as CASSLDGDSGANVLTF. The whole variable domain, filled in from reference TRBV2 and TRBJ2-6, reads EPEVTQTPSHQVTQMGQEVILRCVPISNHLYFYWYRQILGQKVEFLVSFYNNEISEKSEIFDDQFSVERPDGSNFTLKIRSTKLEDSAMYFCASSLDGDSGANVLTFGAGSRLTVL.

In its sample, this clonotype was seen a few times. V and J are TRBV7-9 and TRBJ2-7, with a possible D match to TRBD1 (6 bases). The CDR3 runs 14 residues. Germline CDR1 SEHNR, CDR2 FQNEAQ (reference sequence). Trimming removed 1 base at V and 7 bases at J, with 14 bases between. Here the CDR3 reads CASSLVTGTGEQYF. CDR3 coding DNA: TGTGCCAGCAGCTTAGTAACAGGGACGGGGGAGCAGTACTTC.

V gene TRBV10-3 combines with J gene TRBJ2-1, with TRBD2 matching 9 bases. Germline-derived CDR1 and CDR2 are ENHRY and SYGVKD. Trimming at V came to 3 bases and at J to 5 bases, leaving 8 bases not matched to a gene. The CDR3 has 16 amino acids. DNA for the CDR3: TGTGCCATCAGTGACCCCAAGGCTAGCGGGAACAATGAGCAGTTCTTC. Amino acid sequence: CAISDPKASGNNEQFF.

This clonotype came up many times. This chain uses TRBV7-2 with TRBJ2-2; 8 bases are a match to TRBD1. V was clipped by 3 bases and J by 7 bases; unmatched bases: 7. Per germline, CDR1 SGHTA and CDR2 FQGNSA. CDR3 size: 15 residues. The CDR3: CASSLSGGRDGELFF. In DNA, the CDR3 is TGTGCCAGCAGCTTGTCAGGGGGCCGGGACGGGGAGCTGTTTTTT. Full variable domain (rest looked up from reference TRBV7-2 and TRBJ2-2): GAGVSQSPSNKVTEKGKDVELRCDPISGHTALYWYRQSLGQGLEFLIYFQGNSAPDKSGLPSDRFSAERTGGSVSTLTIQRTQQEDSAVYLCASSLSGGRDGELFFGEGSRLTVL.

This clonotype was seen only a few times. This rearrangement joins TRBV3-1 to TRBJ1-5; D is ambiguous. This CDR3 comprises 13 residues. Trimming removed 1 base from V and 7 bases from J, with 8 bases in between. CDR1 LGHDT and CDR2 YNNKEL come from the germline V gene (reference sequence). The CDR3 loop reads CASSQGALQPQHF. In DNA form, the CDR3 reads TGTGCCAGCAGCCAAGGGGCGTTACAGCCCCAGCATTTT. Full variable domain (outside the CDR3, taken from reference TRBV3-1 and TRBJ1-5): DTAVSQTPKYLVTQMGNDKSIKCEQNLGHDTMYWYKQDSKKFLKIMFSYNNKELIINETVPNRFSPKSPDKAHLNLHINSLELGDSAVYFCASSQGALQPQHFGDGTRLSIL.

This clonotype was found a few times. The gene calls are TRBV2 and TRBJ2-5; D gene unclear. Germline CDR1 reads SNHLY; CDR2 reads FYNNEI. This CDR3 has 12 residues. Between the trimmed V and J ends, which lost 0 bases and 8 bases, there was a span of 7 bases. CDR3 nucleotide sequence: TGTGCCAGCAGTGAAGCGCTAGAAACCCAGTACTTC. Translation gives CASSEALETQYF.

In this sample, this clonotype turned up many times. V gene TRBV13 combines with J gene TRBJ1-1; D not resolved. The CDR3 is made up of 15 amino acids. Germline V gene sequence: CDR1 PRHDT, CDR2 FYEKMQ (reference sequence). Trimming removed 1 base from V and 3 bases from J, with 12 bases in between. The CDR3 bases are TGTGCCAGCAGCTTAGAAAGAGGAGTGGACACTGAAGCTTTCTTT. Protein sequence: CASSLERGVDTEAFF.

There are many counts of this clonotype. The chain links TRBV11-2 to TRBJ2-7, with D perhaps given as TRBD1 or TRBD2 (5 bases each). The germline CDR1 and CDR2 sequences are SGHAT and FQNNGV. This CDR3 is 15 amino acids long. The V and J ends lost 4 bases and 0 bases respectively, with 13 bases between them. The chain's CDR3 is CASSSRGSYSYEQYF. The CDR3 DNA reads as TGTGCCAGCAGCTCGAGGGGATCTTACTCCTACGAGCAGTACTTC. The complete variable domain, with remaining parts taken from reference TRBV11-2 and TRBJ2-7, reads EAGVAQSPRYKIIEKRQSVAFWCNPISGHATLYWYQQILGQGPKLLIQFQNNGVVDDSQLPKDRFSAERLKGVDSTLKIQPAKLEDSAVYLCASSSRGSYSYEQYFGPGTRLTVT.

Ten or more counts support this clonotype. The chain couples TRBV5-1 to TRBJ2-5; a weak D match, TRBD2 (5 bases). Per the germline V gene, CDR1 is SGHRS and CDR2 is YFSETQ. V dropped 4 bases and J dropped 7 bases, with 14 bases sitting between them. The CDR3 has 13 residues. CDR3 DNA sequence: TGCGCCAGCAGCCCCCTGACCGAGGGGACCCAGTACTTC. Amino acids: CASSPLTEGTQYF.

The table lists this clonotype with many counts. The chain carries TRBV12-3 or TRBV12-4 and TRBJ2-4; TRBD2 agrees at 9 bases. The CDR3 sequence is 16 residues long. Trimming took 2 bases from V and 0 from J; bases not matched to a gene: 2. As DNA, the CDR3 is TGTGCCAGCAGTTTAAAGCGGGGGGTAGCCAAAAACATTCAGTACTTC. Translated, it gives CASSLKRGVAKNIQYF.

Comment on this clonotype: Given a much more abundant clone one base away, this may be a read error. This chain uses TRBV20-1 with TRBJ1-3, with a weak D call TRBD1 (5 bases). In germline, CDR1 is DFQATT, CDR2 SNEGSKA (reference sequence). Trimming shortened V by 4 bases and J by 0 bases, and 16 bases separated the two germline ends. This CDR3 has 16 residues. CDR3 in DNA: TGCAGTGCTACAGATTGGGGCACCCGCTCTGGAAACACCATATATTTT. Amino acids: CSATDWGTRSGNTIYF.

This clonotype has at least ten counts. This sequence joins TRBV6-1 and TRBJ2-1; 10 bases are a match to TRBD2. The CDR3 is 17 amino acids. J was trimmed by 2 bases and V by 0 bases; bases with no gene match: 4. Germline loops: CDR1 MNHNS, CDR2 SASEGT. In DNA form, the CDR3 reads TGTGCCAGCAGTGAAGCGGCTAGCGGGGGACCCTACAATGAGCAGTTCTTC. Protein product: CASSEAASGGPYNEQFF.

This clonotype was seen a few times. This sequence joins TRBV27 and TRBJ1-5, with D perhaps TRBD1 (5 bases). The CDR3 covers 14 residues. Germline-derived CDR1 and CDR2 are MNHEY and SMNVEV (reference sequence). The ends were cut back, 8 bases at V and 0 bases at J, with 11 bases in the middle. The CDR3 protein is CASCRVGSNQPQHF. CDR3 DNA sequence: TGTGCCAGCTGCAGGGTTGGTAGCAATCAGCCCCAGCATTTT.

This clonotype was counted only a few times. The genes are TRBV20-1 and TRBJ2-7, with D unresolved. Germline CDR1 is DFQATT and CDR2 is SNEGSKA (reference sequence). The ends were cut back, 6 bases at V and 5 bases at J, with 11 bases in the middle. The CDR3 covers 11 residues. This CDR3 reads CSAPYVDEQYF. The CDR3 bases are TGCAGTGCGCCTTACGTCGACGAGCAGTACTTC.

The rearrangement uses TRBV5-1 and TRBJ1-1; TRBD1 matches 7 bases. Per the germline V gene, CDR1 is SGHRS and CDR2 is YFSETQ. The CDR3 contains 15 residues. Trimming cost V 4 bases and J 0 bases; bases outside gene matches: 6. CDR3 region: CASSKTGTMNTEAFF. The CDR3 DNA reads TGCGCCAGCAGCAAGACAGGGACCATGAACACTGAAGCTTTCTTT.

This clonotype has a count of ten or more. J is TRBJ1-2 and V is TRBV12-3 or TRBV12-4, with 9 positions matching TRBD1. There are 13 residues in the CDR3. Trimming at V came to 6 bases and at J to 4 bases, leaving 3 bases not matched to a gene. The CDR3 nucleotides are TGTGCCAGCAGGGACAGGGGATCCTATGGCTACACCTTC. Protein: CASRDRGSYGYTF.

The CDR3 DNA reads TGCAGCGCCGCAGAGAATGGGGGCTATGGCTACACCTTC. Protein sequence: CSAAENGGYGYTF. This chain connects TRBV29-1 to TRBJ1-2, with D possibly TRBD1 on 5 matching bases. With 7 bases removed from V and 4 bases from J, the gap between germline ends came to 16 bases. Germline CDR1 is SQVTM and CDR2 is ANQGSEA. This CDR3 is built from 13 residues.

This clonotype was seen many times. The CDR3 region has the DNA TGTGCCGGGGGGCAGGGCTCCTACAATGAGCAGTTCTTC. Translation: CAGGQGSYNEQFF. The chain employs TRBV7-8 and TRBJ2-1, with D possibly being TRBD1 or TRBD2 (6 bases each). Trimming removed 11 bases from V and 0 bases from J, with 11 bases in between. This CDR3 is built from 13 residues. The germline V gene encodes CDR1 SGHVS and CDR2 FQNEAQ.

Only a few counts were recorded for this clonotype. The J gene is TRBJ1-5, the V gene TRBV3-1, with 7 bases matching TRBD1. J lost 2 bases, V lost 5 bases, and 9 bases had no gene match. The CDR3 runs 16 residues. Germline loops: CDR1 LGHDT, CDR2 YNNKEL (reference sequence). The CDR3 region has the DNA TGTGCCAGCAGCAATTCGGACAGGCTCCGCAATCAGCCCCAGCATTTT. This encodes CASSNSDRLRNQPQHF. Using reference TRBV3-1 and TRBJ1-5 for the parts outside the CDR3, the full variable domain is DTAVSQTPKYLVTQMGNDKSIKCEQNLGHDTMYWYKQDSKKFLKIMFSYNNKELIINETVPNRFSPKSPDKAHLNLHINSLELGDSAVYFCASSNSDRLRNQPQHFGDGTRLSIL.

Ten or more counts support this clonotype. This chain connects TRBV20-1 to TRBJ2-3, with 8 nucleotides matching TRBD1. The CDR3 runs 14 residues. The J segment lost 6 bases and the V segment lost 3 bases, leaving 8 bases of the junction unmatched. In germline, CDR1 is DFQATT, CDR2 SNEGSKA (reference sequence). CDR3 protein: CSASQGAGVDTQYF. In DNA, the CDR3 is TGCAGTGCTAGTCAGGGGGCCGGTGTCGATACGCAGTATTTT.

Only a few counts were recorded for this clonotype. The chain combines TRBV27 with TRBJ1-1; maybe TRBD1 (6 bases). This CDR3 contains 12 residues. Germline V lookup: CDR1 MNHEY, CDR2 SMNVEV (reference sequence). V was cut by 10 bases and J by 8 bases, with 17 bases left in between. The CDR3 here is CATALQGGEAFF. For the CDR3, the DNA is TGTGCCACTGCCCTACAGGGAGGGGAAGCTTTCTTT.

This clonotype has at least ten counts. CDR3 region: CASSFDSNEQFF. The CDR3 DNA reads TGTGCCAGCAGCTTCGACAGCAATGAGCAGTTCTTC. This chain joins TRBV7-3 and TRBJ2-1, with D possibly TRBD1 on 5 matching bases. The V and J ends lost 3 bases and 6 bases respectively, with 6 bases between them. The CDR3 covers 12 residues. CDR1 is SGHTA, CDR2 FQGTGA, per germline.